This TCR beta chain was observed in a study of beta chain features in type 1 diabetes. Trimming left V 0 bases short and J 7 bases short, with 13 bases between. CDR3 size: 15 residues. Germline CDR1 MGHRA, CDR2 YSYEKL. Comment on this clone: Antigen unknown.

Post-sort purity exceeded 95% for all sorted populations. Findings and caveats of the study: Type 1 diabetes patients showed fewer insertions and more deletions at VDJ junctions. Researchers report that Type 1 diabetes patients had moderately but significantly shorter TCRB CDR3s across all four CD4+ subsets.

Isolated RNA was reverse transcribed in full, so expressed TCRB transcripts were sequenced. TCRdb's copy holds only in-frame clones and misses some; the assay was immunoSEQ multiplex PCR. This sample carries approximately 58,000 clones, just under 65% of them seen once, and the ten largest clones take under 0.35%. The sequenced material came from stem cell memory CD4+ T cells from blood. The TCR was taken from a woman in her 30s with type 1 diabetes. V gene TRBV4-1 combines with J gene TRBJ1-5; the D gene is possibly TRBD1 (5 bases). The CDR3 DNA reads TGCGCCAGCAGCCAAGAAGGGGCACGGGAGCAGCCCCAGCATTTT. The encoded protein is CASSQEGAREQPQHF.